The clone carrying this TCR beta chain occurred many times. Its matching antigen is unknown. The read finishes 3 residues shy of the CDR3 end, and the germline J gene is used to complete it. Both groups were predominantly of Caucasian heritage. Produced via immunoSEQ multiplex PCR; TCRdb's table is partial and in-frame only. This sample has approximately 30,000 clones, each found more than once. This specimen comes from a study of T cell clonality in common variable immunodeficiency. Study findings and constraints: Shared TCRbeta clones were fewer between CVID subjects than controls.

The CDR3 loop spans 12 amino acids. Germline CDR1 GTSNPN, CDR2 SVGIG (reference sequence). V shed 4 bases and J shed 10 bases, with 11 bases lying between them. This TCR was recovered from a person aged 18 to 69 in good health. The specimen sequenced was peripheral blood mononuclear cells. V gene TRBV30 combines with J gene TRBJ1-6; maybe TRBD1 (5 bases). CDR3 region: CAWTSGRSPLHF. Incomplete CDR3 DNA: TGTGCCTGGACGTCAGGGAGGTCACCC.